The clone carrying this T cell receptor beta chain appeared once. The sample belongs to a study of blood T cell repertoires in COVID-19. Study overall: Acute and convalescent COVID-19 samples came from the United States, Italy and Spain.

In the source study's methods: Quantification of nucleated cells was approximated via reference gene primer amplification. This table comes from immunoSEQ multiplex PCR, and its TCRdb copy is limited to in-frame clones, with some not included. The DNA gave D and trimming, while V, J and clone size come from that table. Here the sample spans 72,000 or so clones, nearly 90% being singletons. CDR1 and CDR2 from the germline V gene are GTSNPN and SVGIG (reference sequence). The CDR3 loop spans 15 amino acids. V lost 2 bases to trimming and J lost 0 bases, with 13 bases between them. The chain employs TRBV30 and TRBJ1-1; tentative D call: TRBD1 (5 bases). Sequencing was done on a sample of peripheral blood. This sequence was found in a man aged 55 to 70 with acute or convalescent COVID-19. The CDR3 nucleotides are TGTGCCTGGAGTTCAAGACAGATCATGAACACTGAAGCTTTCTTT. Translation gives CAWSSRQIMNTEAFF.